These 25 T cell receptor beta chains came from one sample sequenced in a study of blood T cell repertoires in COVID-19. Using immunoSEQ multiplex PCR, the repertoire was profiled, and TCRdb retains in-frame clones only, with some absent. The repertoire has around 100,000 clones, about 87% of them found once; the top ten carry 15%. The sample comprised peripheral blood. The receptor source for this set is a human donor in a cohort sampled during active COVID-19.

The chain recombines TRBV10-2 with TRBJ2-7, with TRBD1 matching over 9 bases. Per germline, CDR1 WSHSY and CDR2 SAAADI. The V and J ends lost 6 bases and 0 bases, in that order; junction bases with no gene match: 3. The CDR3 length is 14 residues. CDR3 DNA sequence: TGCGCCAGCAGGACGGACAGGGGCTCCTACGAGCAGTACTTC. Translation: CASRTDRGSYEQYF.

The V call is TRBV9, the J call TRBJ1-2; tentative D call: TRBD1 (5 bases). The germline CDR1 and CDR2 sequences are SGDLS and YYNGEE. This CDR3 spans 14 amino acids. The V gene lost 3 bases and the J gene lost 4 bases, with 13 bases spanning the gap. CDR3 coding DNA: TGTGCCAGCAGCGCCTCGACAGAGGCCTATGGCTACACCTTC. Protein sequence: CASSASTEAYGYTF.

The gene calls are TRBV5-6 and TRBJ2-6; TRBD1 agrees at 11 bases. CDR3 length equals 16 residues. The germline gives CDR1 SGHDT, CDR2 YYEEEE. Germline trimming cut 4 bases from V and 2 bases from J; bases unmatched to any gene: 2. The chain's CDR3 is CASSPGQGAGANVLTF. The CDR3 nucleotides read TGTGCCAGCAGCCCGGGACAGGGGGCTGGGGCCAACGTCCTGACTTTC.

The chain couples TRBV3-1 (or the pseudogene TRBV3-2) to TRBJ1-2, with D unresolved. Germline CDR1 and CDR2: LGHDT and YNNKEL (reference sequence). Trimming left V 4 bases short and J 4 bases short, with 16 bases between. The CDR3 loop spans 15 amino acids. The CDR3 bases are TGTGCCAGCAGCCCCCGGGAGCGTCCTGGCTATGGCTACACCTTC. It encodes CASSPRERPGYGYTF.

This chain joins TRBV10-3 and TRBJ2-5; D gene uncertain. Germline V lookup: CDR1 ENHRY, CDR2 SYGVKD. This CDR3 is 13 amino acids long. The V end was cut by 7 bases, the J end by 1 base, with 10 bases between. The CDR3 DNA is TGTGCCATCACCGCGTCCGGCCAAGAGACCCAGTACTTC. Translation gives CAITASGQETQYF.

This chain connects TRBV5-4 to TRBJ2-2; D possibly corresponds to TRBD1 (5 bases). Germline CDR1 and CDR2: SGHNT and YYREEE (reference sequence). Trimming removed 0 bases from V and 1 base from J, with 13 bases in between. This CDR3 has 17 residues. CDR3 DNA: TGTGCCAGCAGCTTGGATCTAGGTCAGGGGAACACCGGGGAGCTGTTTTTT. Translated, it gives CASSLDLGQGNTGELFF.

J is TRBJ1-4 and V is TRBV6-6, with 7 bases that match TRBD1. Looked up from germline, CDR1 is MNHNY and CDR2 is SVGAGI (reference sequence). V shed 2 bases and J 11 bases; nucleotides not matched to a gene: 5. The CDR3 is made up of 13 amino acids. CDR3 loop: CASSYGTDGKLFF. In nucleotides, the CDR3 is TGTGCCAGCAGTTACGGGACAGACGGGAAACTGTTTTTT.

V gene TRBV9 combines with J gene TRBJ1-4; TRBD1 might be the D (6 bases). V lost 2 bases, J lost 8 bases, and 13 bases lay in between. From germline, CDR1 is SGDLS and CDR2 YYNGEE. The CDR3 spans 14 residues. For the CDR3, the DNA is TGTGCCAGCAGCGTCCAGGGGAAGTCCGAAAAACTGTTTTTT. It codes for CASSVQGKSEKLFF.

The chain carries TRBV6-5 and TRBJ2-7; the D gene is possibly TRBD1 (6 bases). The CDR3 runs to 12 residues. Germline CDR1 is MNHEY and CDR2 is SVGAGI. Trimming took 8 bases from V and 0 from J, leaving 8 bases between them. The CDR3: CASQGSSYEQYF. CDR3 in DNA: TGTGCCAGCCAGGGGAGCTCCTACGAGCAGTACTTC.

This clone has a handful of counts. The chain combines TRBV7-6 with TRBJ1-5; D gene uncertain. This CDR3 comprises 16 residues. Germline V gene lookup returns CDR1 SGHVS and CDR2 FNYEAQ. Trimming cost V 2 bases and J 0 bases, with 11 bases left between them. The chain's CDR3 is CASSLSPGYSNQPQHF. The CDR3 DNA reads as TGTGCCAGCAGCTTATCGCCAGGTTATAGCAATCAGCCCCAGCATTTT.

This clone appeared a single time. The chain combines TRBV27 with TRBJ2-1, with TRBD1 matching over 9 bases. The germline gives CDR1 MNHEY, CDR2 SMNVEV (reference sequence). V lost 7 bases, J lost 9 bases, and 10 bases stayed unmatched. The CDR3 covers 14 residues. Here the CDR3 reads CASIVYRGHSEQFF. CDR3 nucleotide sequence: TGTGCCAGCATCGTGTACAGGGGGCACAGTGAGCAGTTCTTC.

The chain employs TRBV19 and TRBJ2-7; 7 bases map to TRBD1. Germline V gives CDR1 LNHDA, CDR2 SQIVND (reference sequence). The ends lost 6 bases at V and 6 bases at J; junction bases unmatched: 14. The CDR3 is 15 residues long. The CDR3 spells CASRRTGLPSGEQYF. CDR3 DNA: TGTGCCAGTAGGAGGACAGGCCTTCCAAGTGGCGAGCAGTACTTC.

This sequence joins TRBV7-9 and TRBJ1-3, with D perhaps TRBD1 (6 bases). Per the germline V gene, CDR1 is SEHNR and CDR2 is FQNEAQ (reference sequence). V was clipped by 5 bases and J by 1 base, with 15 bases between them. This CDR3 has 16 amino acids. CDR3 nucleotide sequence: TGTGCCAGCAGCCGAGAACAGGGCATTTCTGGAAACACCATATATTTT. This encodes CASSREQGISGNTIYF.

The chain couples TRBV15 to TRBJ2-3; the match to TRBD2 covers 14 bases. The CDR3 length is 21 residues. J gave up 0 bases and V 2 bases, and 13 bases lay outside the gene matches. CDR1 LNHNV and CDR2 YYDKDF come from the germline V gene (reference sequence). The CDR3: CATSRSGNPGLAGDSTDTQYF. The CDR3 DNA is TGTGCCACCAGCAGATCGGGGAATCCGGGACTAGCGGGAGATAGCACAGATACGCAGTATTTT.

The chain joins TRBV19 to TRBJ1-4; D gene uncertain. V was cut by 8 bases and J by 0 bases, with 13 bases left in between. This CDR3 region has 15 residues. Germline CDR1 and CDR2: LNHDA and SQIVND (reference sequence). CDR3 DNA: TGTGCCAGTGCGCCCAGCGGGACAACTAATGAAAAACTGTTTTTT. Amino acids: CASAPSGTTNEKLFF.

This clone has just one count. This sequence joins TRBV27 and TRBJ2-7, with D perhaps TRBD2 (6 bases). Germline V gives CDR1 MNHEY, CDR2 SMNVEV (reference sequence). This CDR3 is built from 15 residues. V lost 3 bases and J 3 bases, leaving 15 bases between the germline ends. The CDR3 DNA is TGTGCCAGCAGTTTGTCTGGGGGGATCTTCTACGAGCAGTACTTC. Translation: CASSLSGGIFYEQYF.

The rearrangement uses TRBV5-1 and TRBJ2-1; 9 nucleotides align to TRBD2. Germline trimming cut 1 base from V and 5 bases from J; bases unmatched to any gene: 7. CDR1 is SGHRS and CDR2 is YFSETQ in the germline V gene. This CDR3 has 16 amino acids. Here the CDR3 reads CASSLRSGGPNNEQFF. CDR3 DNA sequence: TGCGCCAGCAGCTTGCGAAGCGGGGGGCCCAACAATGAGCAGTTCTTC.

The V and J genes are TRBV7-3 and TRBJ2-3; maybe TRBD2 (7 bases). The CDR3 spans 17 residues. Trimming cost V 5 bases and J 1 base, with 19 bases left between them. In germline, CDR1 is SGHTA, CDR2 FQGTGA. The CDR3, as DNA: TGTGCCAGCAGCCCAGATGGGGGGGGGCCAGGCACAGATACGCAGTATTTT. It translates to CASSPDGGGPGTDTQYF. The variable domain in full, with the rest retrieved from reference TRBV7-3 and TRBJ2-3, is GAGVSQTPSNKVTEKGKYVELRCDPISGHTALYWYRQSLGQGPEFLIYFQGTGAADDSGLPNDRFFAVRPEGSVSTLKIQRTERGDSAVYLCASSPDGGGPGTDTQYFGPGTRLTVL.

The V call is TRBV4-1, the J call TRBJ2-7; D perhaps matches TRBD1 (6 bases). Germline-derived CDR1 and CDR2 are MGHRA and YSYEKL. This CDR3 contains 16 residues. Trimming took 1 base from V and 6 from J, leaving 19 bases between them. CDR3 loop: CASSQAAVGQPFEQYF. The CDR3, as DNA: TGCGCCAGCAGCCAAGCTGCCGTAGGACAGCCATTCGAGCAGTACTTC.

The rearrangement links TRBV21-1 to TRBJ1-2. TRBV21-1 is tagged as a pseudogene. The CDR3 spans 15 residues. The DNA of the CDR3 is TGTGCCAGCAGCAAAGCTCGGGGGTCTAACTATGGCTACACCTTC. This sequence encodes CASSKARGSNYGYTF.

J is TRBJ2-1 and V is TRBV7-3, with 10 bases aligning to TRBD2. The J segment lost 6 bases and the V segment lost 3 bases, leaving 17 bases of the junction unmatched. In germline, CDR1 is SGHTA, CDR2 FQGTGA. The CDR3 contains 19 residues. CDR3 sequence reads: CASSFWSGLAGETSNEQFF. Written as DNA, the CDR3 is TGTGCCAGCAGCTTTTGGTCAGGGCTAGCGGGAGAAACCTCCAATGAGCAGTTCTTC.

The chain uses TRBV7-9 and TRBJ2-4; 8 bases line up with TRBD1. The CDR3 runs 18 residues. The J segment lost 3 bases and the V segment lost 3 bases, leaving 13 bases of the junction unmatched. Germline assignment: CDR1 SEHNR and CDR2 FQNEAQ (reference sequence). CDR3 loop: CASSFGPDRDFGKNIQYF. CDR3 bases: TGTGCCAGCAGCTTTGGCCCGGACAGGGATTTTGGCAAAAACATTCAGTACTTC.

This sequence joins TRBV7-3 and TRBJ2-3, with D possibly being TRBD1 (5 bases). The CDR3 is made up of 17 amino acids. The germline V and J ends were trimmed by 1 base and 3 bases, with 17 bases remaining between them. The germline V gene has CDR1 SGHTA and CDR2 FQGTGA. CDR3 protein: CASSLRGGPDRTDTQYF. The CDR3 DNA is TGTGCCAGCAGCTTAAGAGGTGGACCCGACAGAACAGATACGCAGTATTTT.

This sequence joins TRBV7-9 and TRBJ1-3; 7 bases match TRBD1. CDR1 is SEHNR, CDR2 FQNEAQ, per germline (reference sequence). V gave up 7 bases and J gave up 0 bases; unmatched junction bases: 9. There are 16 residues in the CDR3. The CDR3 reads CASTEQGTNSGNTIYF. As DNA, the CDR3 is TGTGCCAGCACCGAACAGGGGACCAACTCTGGAAACACCATATATTTT.

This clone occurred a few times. CDR3: CASRGNEGANSPLHF. CDR3 bases: TGTGCCAGCAGGGGTAACGAGGGGGCAAATTCACCCCTCCACTTT. The chain employs TRBV6-5 and TRBJ1-6; TRBD1 aligns across 7 bases. Per germline, CDR1 MNHEY and CDR2 SVGAGI. This CDR3 has 15 amino acids. J was trimmed by 7 bases and V by 6 bases; bases with no gene match: 9.